This T cell receptor beta chain was sequenced in a study of T cells in Graves' hyperthyroidism and ophthalmopathy. Ophthalmopathy patients showed a Clinical Activity Score of at least 3, NOSPECS grade of at least 4 and duration under 3 months. The V end was cut by 9 bases, the J end by 0 bases, with 22 bases between. This CDR3 contains 17 residues. Per the germline V gene, CDR1 is SNHLY and CDR2 is FYNNEI. General study points: Most thyroid clonotypes expanded above 0.001 were also detected in blood. A model built on 13 V-J features separated ophthalmopathy from stable hyperthyroidism. Ophthalmopathy onset followed model prediction by a median approximately seven months.

This clonotype has at least ten counts. The antigen is not known. Amplified TCR beta CDR3 regions derived from RNA transcripts. Initially, a first-round RT-PCR of the TCR CDR3 employed the HTBI primer set. TCRdb itself ran the multiplex PCR reads through MiXCR, one entry per CDR3 protein. The table has some 500,000 distinct CDR3 sequences, 15% to 20% seen once. Sequenced: blood. This chain links TRBV2 with TRBJ2-3; D is possibly TRBD2 (5 bases). This clonotype originated in a woman younger than 45 with Graves' ophthalmopathy. The CDR3 loop reads CASTPGLDQPSTDTQYF. As DNA, the CDR3 is TGTGCCAGTACCCCGGGGTTGGACCAACCGAGCACAGATACGCAGTATTTT. Full variable domain (outside the CDR3, taken from reference TRBV2 and TRBJ2-3): EPEVTQTPSHQVTQMGQEVILRCVPISNHLYFYWYRQILGQKVEFLVSFYNNEISEKSEIFDDQFSVERPDGSNFTLKIRSTKLEDSAMYFCASTPGLDQPSTDTQYFGPGTRLTVL.